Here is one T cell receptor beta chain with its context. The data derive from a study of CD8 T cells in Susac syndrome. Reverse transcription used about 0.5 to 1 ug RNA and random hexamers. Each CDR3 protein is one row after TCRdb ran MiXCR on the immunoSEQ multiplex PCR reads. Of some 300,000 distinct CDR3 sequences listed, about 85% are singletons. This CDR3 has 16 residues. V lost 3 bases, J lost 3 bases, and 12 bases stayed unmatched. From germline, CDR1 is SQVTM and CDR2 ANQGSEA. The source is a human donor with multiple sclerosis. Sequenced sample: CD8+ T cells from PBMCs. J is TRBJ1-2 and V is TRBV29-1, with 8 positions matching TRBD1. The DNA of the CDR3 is TGCAGCGTTGAGTCAAGATTGCAGGGGGCGGACTATGGCTACACCTTC. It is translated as CSVESRLQGADYGYTF.